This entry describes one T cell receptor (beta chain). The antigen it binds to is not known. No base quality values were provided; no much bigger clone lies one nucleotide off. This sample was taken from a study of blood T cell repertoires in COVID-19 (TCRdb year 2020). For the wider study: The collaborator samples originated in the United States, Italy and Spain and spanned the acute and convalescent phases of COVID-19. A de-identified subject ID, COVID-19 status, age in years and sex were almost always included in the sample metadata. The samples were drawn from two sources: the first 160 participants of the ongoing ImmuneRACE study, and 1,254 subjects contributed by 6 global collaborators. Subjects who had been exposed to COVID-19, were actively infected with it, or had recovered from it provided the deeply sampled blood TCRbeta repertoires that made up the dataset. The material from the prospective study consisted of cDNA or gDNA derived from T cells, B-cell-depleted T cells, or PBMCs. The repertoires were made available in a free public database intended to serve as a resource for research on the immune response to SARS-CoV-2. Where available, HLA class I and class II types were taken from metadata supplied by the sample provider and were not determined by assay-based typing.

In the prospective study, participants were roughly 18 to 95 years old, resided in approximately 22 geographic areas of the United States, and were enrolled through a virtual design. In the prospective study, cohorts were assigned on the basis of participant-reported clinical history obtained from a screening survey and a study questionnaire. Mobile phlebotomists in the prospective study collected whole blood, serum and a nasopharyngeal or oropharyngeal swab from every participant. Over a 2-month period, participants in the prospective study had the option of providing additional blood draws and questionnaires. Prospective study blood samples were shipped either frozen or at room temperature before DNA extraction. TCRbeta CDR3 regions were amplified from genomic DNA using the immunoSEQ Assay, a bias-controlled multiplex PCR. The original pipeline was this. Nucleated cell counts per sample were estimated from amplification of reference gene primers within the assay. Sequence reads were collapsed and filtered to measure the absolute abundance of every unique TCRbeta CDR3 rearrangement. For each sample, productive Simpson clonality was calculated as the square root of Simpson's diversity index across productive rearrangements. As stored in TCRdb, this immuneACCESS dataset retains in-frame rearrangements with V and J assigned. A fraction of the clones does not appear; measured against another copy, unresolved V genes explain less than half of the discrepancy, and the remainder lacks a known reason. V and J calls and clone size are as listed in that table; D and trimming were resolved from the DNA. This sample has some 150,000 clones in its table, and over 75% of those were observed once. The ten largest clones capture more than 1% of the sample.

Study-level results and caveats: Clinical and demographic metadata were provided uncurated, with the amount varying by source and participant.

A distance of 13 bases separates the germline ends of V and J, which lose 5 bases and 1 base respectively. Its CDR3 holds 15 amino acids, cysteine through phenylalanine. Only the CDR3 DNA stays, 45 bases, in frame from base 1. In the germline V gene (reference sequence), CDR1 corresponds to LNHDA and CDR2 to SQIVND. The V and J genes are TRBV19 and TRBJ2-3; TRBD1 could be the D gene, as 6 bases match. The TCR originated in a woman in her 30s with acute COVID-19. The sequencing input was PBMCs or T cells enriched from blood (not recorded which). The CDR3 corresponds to CASSAWTEGTDTQYF. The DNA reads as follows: TGTGCCAGTAGTGCTTGGACAGAAGGCACAGATACGCAGTATTTT.